These 28 T cell receptor beta chains were all obtained from the same sample, sequenced in a study of OX40 agonist ivuxolimab in advanced cancers. This table comes from immunoSEQ multiplex PCR, and its TCRdb copy is limited to in-frame clones, with some not included. The sample holds roughly 74,000 clones, about 90% seen once. Material: CD4+ or CD8+ T cells sorted from blood, obtained in a trial of the OX40 agonist ivuxolimab. These receptors were taken from an adult with an advanced solid tumor such as melanoma, head and neck, liver or kidney cancer.

The gene calls are TRBV7-2 and TRBJ2-2; perhaps D is TRBD1 or TRBD2 (5 bases each). The CDR3 loop spans 17 amino acids. The germline CDR1 and CDR2 sequences are SGHTA and FQGNSA. V was pared by 2 bases and J by 5 bases, with 18 bases between. The CDR3, as DNA: TGTGCCAGCAGCTTATATCCCCCAACGGGACGAACCGGGGAGCTGTTTTTT. Residues: CASSLYPPTGRTGELFF.

The chain joins TRBV30 to TRBJ1-2, with a possible D match to TRBD1 (5 bases). The germline gives CDR1 GTSNPN, CDR2 SVGIG (reference sequence). The CDR3 extends over 14 amino acids. Trimming removed 1 base at V and 8 bases at J, with 17 bases between. DNA for the CDR3: TGTGCCTGGAGTGGCCAACTGGAGTGGGACGGCTACACCTTC. Amino acids: CAWSGQLEWDGYTF.

The chain joins TRBV5-4 to TRBJ1-1, with no clear D. The germline CDR1 and CDR2 sequences are SGHNT and YYREEE (reference sequence). This CDR3 spans 14 amino acids. V dropped 4 bases and J dropped 11 bases, with 21 bases sitting between them. CDR3 coding DNA: TGTGCCAGCAGCCCCGGGATCGAGAGGTTTGGGGCTTTCTTT. Translating gives CASSPGIERFGAFF. Together with reference TRBV5-4 and TRBJ1-1, the CDR3 gives the full variable domain: ETGVTQSPTHLIKTRGQQVTLRCSSQSGHNTVSWYQQALGQGPQFIFQYYREEENGRGNFPPRFSGLQFPNYSSELNVNALELDDSALYLCASSPGIERFGAFFGQGTRLTVV.

This chain links TRBV6-5 with TRBJ2-7, with TRBD2 matching over 11 bases. Germline V gene lookup returns CDR1 MNHEY and CDR2 SVGAGI. V lost 6 bases to trimming and J lost 5 bases; unmatched junction nucleotides: 9. This CDR3 is built from 15 residues. DNA of the CDR3: TGTGCCAGCAGCCACACTAGCGGGAGAGTCGACGAGCAGTACTTC. Protein: CASSHTSGRVDEQYF.

In DNA, the CDR3 is TGTGCCAGTACCTCTTCGACAGGGCTCTACGGTGGCTACACCTTC. It encodes CASTSSTGLYGGYTF. The rearrangement uses TRBV19 and TRBJ1-2; the match to TRBD1 covers 7 bases. The J segment lost 7 bases and the V segment lost 7 bases, leaving 15 bases of the junction unmatched. The CDR3 sequence is 15 residues long. The V gene's germline CDR1 is LNHDA and CDR2 SQIVND (reference sequence).

The chain links TRBV7-6 to TRBJ2-2; D gene ambiguous. The CDR3 runs 16 residues. Germline loops: CDR1 SGHVS, CDR2 FNYEAQ. Trimming cost V 5 bases and J 1 base, with 14 bases left between them. The CDR3 region has the DNA TGTGCCAGCAGCCAAGGTCAGGCCTTGAACACCGGGGAGCTGTTTTTT. Protein sequence: CASSQGQALNTGELFF.

This sequence joins TRBV10-3 and TRBJ2-5; no clear D gene. The CDR3 has 18 residues. CDR1 is ENHRY and CDR2 is SYGVKD in the germline V gene. V was cut by 3 bases and J by 3 bases, with 23 bases left in between. The CDR3 region is CAISEGPGWNKKEETQYF. CDR3 nucleotides: TGTGCCATCAGTGAAGGCCCTGGCTGGAACAAGAAAGAAGAGACCCAGTACTTC.

The chain links TRBV11-3 to TRBJ2-3; the match to TRBD2 covers 15 bases. Germline V gene data show CDR1 as SGHNT and CDR2 as YENEEA. The CDR3 contains 17 residues. The trim removed 5 bases at V and 3 bases at J, leaving 6 bases unmatched. The CDR3 nucleotides are TGTGCCAGCAGCCTACGGACTAGCGGGAGGGGTACAGATACGCAGTATTTT. This sequence encodes CASSLRTSGRGTDTQYF.

J is TRBJ2-7 and V is TRBV4-2, with D perhaps matching TRBD2 (6 bases). CDR1 and CDR2 (germline): LGHNA, YNFKEQ. This CDR3 is 12 amino acids long. V lost 4 bases, J lost 3 bases, and 7 bases lay in between. CDR3: CASSPGGYEQYF. DNA for the CDR3: TGTGCCAGCAGCCCCGGGGGCTACGAGCAGTACTTC.

This chain joins TRBV11-3 and TRBJ2-2, with D perhaps matching TRBD2 (5 bases). Germline CDR1 is SGHNT and CDR2 is YENEEA. The CDR3 has 16 amino acids. V was clipped by 5 bases and J by 5 bases, with 18 bases between them. The CDR3 DNA is TGTGCCAGCAGCGTCTTGGCGGGCCTTGAGACCGGGGAGCTGTTTTTT. Translation gives CASSVLAGLETGELFF.

V usage is TRBV10-3 and J usage is TRBJ2-1, with D perhaps TRBD2 (5 bases). V lost 5 bases to trimming and J lost 4 bases, with 15 bases between them. Germline CDR1 reads ENHRY; CDR2 reads SYGVKD. The CDR3 spans 15 residues. DNA for the CDR3: TGTGCCATCAGTAGGCCCGGGGAGTATTACAATGAGCAGTTCTTC. It is translated as CAISRPGEYYNEQFF.

J is TRBJ2-1 and V is TRBV19, with D possibly being TRBD2 (5 bases). CDR1 and CDR2 (germline): LNHDA, SQIVND (reference sequence). Trimming shortened V by 2 bases and J by 2 bases, and 13 bases separated the two germline ends. The CDR3 spans 16 residues. The CDR3 sequence: CASSINEGVPYNEQFF. The CDR3 DNA is TGTGCCAGTAGTATAAATGAGGGAGTGCCCTACAATGAGCAGTTCTTC.

This rearrangement joins TRBV29-1 to TRBJ2-1; D possibly corresponds to TRBD1 (6 bases). The CDR3 is 11 amino acids. The V gene lost 7 bases and the J gene lost 6 bases, with 10 bases spanning the gap. The germline CDR1 and CDR2 sequences are SQVTM and ANQGSEA. DNA of the CDR3: TGCAGCGCTGGACAGTTCAATGAGCAGTTCTTC. Translated: CSAGQFNEQFF.

The chain is built from TRBV7-2 and TRBJ2-5, with TRBD2 matching 9 bases. In germline, CDR1 is SGHTA, CDR2 FQGNSA. The CDR3 covers 14 residues. After removal of 4 bases from V and 5 bases from J, the junction contained 5 bases not matched to a gene. CDR3 nucleotide sequence: TGTGCCAGCAGCTGGGCGGGGGGGCCGGAGACCCAGTACTTC. It is translated as CASSWAGGPETQYF.

The rearrangement links TRBV6-6 to TRBJ1-2, with D tentatively TRBD1 (6 bases). Germline V gives CDR1 MNHNY, CDR2 SVGAGI (reference sequence). The germline V and J ends were trimmed by 0 bases and 8 bases, with 10 bases remaining between them. CDR3 length: 13 amino acids. This chain's CDR3 is CASSYSGGSGYTF. The CDR3 nucleotides are TGTGCCAGCAGTTACTCAGGGGGGAGCGGCTACACCTTC.

The genes are TRBV7-2 and TRBJ1-2, with TRBD1 as a possible D gene (5 bases). The germline V gene has CDR1 SGHTA and CDR2 FQGNSA. The germline V and J ends were trimmed by 6 bases and 4 bases, with 18 bases remaining between them. The CDR3 is made up of 15 amino acids. The CDR3 sequence is CASSPNGGQGYGYTF. The DNA of the CDR3 is TGTGCCAGCAGTCCAAACGGTGGGCAGGGCTATGGCTACACCTTC.

The CDR3 DNA follows: TGCGCCAGCAGCGCCACGGGACACCCGAACACTGAAGCTTTCTTT. This gives the protein CASSATGHPNTEAFF. This chain joins TRBV5-1 and TRBJ1-1, with D possibly being TRBD1 (6 bases). CDR1 and CDR2 (germline): SGHRS, YFSETQ. Trimming took 4 bases from V and 1 from J, leaving 14 bases between them. The CDR3 covers 15 residues.

The chain joins TRBV10-1 to TRBJ2-1; 11 bases align to TRBD2. Germline lookup yields CDR1 WNHNN and CDR2 SYGVQD (reference sequence). This CDR3 has 16 amino acids. Trimming removed 0 bases from V and 5 bases from J; junction bases left unmatched: 3. The CDR3 reads CASSESGLAEHNEQFF. Written as DNA, the CDR3 is TGCGCCAGCAGTGAGTCGGGACTAGCGGAGCACAATGAGCAGTTCTTC.

This chain uses TRBV10-3 with TRBJ1-2, with D uncertain. Trimming removed 2 bases at V and 1 base at J, with 14 bases between. Germline V lookup: CDR1 ENHRY, CDR2 SYGVKD. The CDR3 contains 16 residues. As DNA, the CDR3 is TGTGCCATCAGTGAGAGCAAGGGATTTGGTAACTATGGCTACACCTTC. Translated, it gives CAISESKGFGNYGYTF.

The chain has TRBV2 and TRBJ2-7; 8 bases agree with TRBD1. With 10 bases clipped from V and 7 bases from J, the junction kept 12 bases outside the gene matches. Germline lookup yields CDR1 SNHLY and CDR2 FYNNEI. CDR3 length equals 13 residues. CDR3 DNA sequence: TGTGCCACCACCAGGGGGCTAGAGGAGGAGCAGTACTTC. Protein: CATTRGLEEEQYF.

The chain links TRBV10-2 to TRBJ1-2; D uncertain. Looked up from germline, CDR1 is WSHSY and CDR2 is SAAADI. V dropped 0 bases and J dropped 7 bases, with 3 bases sitting between them. The CDR3 spans 11 residues. CDR3 protein: CASSESSGYTF. The CDR3 DNA follows: TGCGCCAGCAGTGAGTCTAGTGGCTACACCTTC.

The chain uses TRBV7-2 and TRBJ2-5; TRBD2 aligns across 10 bases. This CDR3 is built from 17 residues. Germline CDR1 is SGHTA and CDR2 is FQGNSA. V gave up 1 base and J gave up 5 bases; unmatched junction bases: 10. This CDR3 reads CASSLVRLAGDGETQYF. The CDR3 region has the DNA TGTGCCAGCAGCTTAGTGAGGCTAGCGGGGGACGGGGAGACCCAGTACTTC.

The V and J genes are TRBV27 and TRBJ2-1; D unresolved. V lost 3 bases and J 8 bases, leaving 5 bases between the germline ends. CDR3 length: 11 amino acids. Germline CDR1 is MNHEY and CDR2 is SMNVEV (reference sequence). This chain's CDR3 is CASSLGDEQFF. The CDR3 DNA reads TGTGCCAGCAGTTTGGGTGATGAGCAGTTCTTC.

The chain is built from TRBV15 and TRBJ2-7; D may match TRBD1 or TRBD2 (6 bases each). CDR1 LNHNV and CDR2 YYDKDF come from the germline V gene (reference sequence). Trimming shortened V by 4 bases and J by 1 base, and 11 bases separated the two germline ends. The CDR3 has 14 residues. The CDR3 coding sequence is TGTGCCACCAGCAAAGGGGGACTTTCCTACGAGCAGTACTTC. It is translated as CATSKGGLSYEQYF.

The chain is built from TRBV30 and TRBJ1-2; D might be TRBD1 (6 bases). CDR3 length equals 12 residues. The V end lost 3 bases, the J end lost 4 bases, and 9 bases lay between the germline ends. Germline V gene data show CDR1 as GTSNPN and CDR2 as SVGIG (reference sequence). The CDR3 loop is CAWRGHFYGYTF. As DNA, the CDR3 is TGTGCCTGGAGGGGACACTTCTATGGCTACACCTTC. Supplemented by reference TRBV30 and TRBJ1-2, the full variable domain reads SQTIHQWPATLVQPVGSPLSLECTVEGTSNPNLYWYRQAAGRGLQLLFYSVGIGQISSEVPQNLSASRPQDRQFILSSKKLLLSDSGFYLCAWRGHFYGYTFGSGTRLTVV.

The V call is TRBV15, the J call TRBJ1-2, with D maybe TRBD1 (6 bases). This CDR3 is 14 amino acids long. Germline V lookup: CDR1 LNHNV, CDR2 YYDKDF (reference sequence). V lost 1 base and J 7 bases, leaving 13 bases between the germline ends. The CDR3 DNA reads as TGTGCCACCAGCAGAGCCGCAGGGGACCGTGGCTACACCTTC. Translated, it gives CATSRAAGDRGYTF.

CDR3 sequence (DNA): TGTGCCAGCCGGCAGGACAATCAGCCCCAGCATTTT. It codes for CASRQDNQPQHF. The chain joins TRBV5-4 to TRBJ1-5; D gene unclear. Trimming pared 7 bases from V and 3 bases from J, leaving 8 bases between. There are 12 residues in the CDR3. Germline CDR1 and CDR2: SGHNT and YYREEE (reference sequence).

The chain employs TRBV27 and TRBJ1-2; maybe TRBD1 (5 bases). V was cut by 4 bases and J by 3 bases, with 12 bases left in between. Germline CDR1 is MNHEY and CDR2 is SMNVEV (reference sequence). The CDR3 contains 14 residues. The CDR3 nucleotides are TGTGCCAGCAGTTCCCCAGGGAGGCACTATGGCTACACCTTC. This encodes CASSSPGRHYGYTF.